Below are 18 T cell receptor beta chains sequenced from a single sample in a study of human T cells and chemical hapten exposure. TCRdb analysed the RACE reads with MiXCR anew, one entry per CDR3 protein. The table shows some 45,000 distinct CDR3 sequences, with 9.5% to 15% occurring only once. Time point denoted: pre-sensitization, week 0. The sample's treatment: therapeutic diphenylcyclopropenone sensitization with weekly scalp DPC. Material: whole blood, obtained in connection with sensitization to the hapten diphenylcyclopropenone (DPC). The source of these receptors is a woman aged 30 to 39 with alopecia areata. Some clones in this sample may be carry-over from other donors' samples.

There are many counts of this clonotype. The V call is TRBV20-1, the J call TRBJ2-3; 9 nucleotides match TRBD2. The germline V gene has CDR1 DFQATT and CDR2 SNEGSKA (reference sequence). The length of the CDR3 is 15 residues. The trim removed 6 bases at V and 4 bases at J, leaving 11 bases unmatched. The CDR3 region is CSAKPFSGSPDTQYF. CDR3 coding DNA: TGCAGTGCAAAGCCTTTTAGCGGGAGCCCAGATACGCAGTATTTT.

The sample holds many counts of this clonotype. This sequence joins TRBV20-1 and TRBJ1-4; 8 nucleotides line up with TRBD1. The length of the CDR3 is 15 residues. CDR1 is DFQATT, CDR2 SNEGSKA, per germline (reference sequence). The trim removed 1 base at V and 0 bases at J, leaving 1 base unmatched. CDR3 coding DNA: TGCAGTGCTAGAGCCAGGGGGCCAACTAATGAAAAACTGTTTTTT. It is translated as CSARARGPTNEKLFF.

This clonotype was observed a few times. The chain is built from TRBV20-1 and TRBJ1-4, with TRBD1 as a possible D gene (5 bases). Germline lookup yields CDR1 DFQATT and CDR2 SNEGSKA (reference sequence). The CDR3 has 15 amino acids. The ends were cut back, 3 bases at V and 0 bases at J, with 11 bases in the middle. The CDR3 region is CSASKIRATNEKLFF. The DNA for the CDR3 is TGCAGTGCTAGCAAAATCAGGGCAACTAATGAAAAACTGTTTTTT.

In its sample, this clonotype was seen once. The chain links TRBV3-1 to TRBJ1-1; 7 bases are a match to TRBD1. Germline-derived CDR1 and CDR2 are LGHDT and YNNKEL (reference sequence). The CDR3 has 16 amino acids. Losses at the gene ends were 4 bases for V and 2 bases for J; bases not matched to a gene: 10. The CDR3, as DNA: TGTGCCAGCAGCCCGAAGTCGACAGGGATAAACACTGAAGCTTTCTTT. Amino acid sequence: CASSPKSTGINTEAFF.

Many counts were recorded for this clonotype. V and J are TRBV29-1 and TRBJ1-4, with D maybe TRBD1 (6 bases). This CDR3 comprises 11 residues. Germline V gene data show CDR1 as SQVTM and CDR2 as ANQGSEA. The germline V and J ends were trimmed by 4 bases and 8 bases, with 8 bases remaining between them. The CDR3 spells CSVGDREKLFF. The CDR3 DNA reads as TGCAGCGTTGGTGACAGGGAAAAACTGTTTTTT.

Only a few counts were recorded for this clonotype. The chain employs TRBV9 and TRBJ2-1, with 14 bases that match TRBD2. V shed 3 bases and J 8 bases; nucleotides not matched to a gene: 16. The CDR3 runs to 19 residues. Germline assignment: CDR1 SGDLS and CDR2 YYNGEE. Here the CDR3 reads CASSGRLAGGPSRMDEQFF. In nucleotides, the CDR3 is TGTGCCAGCAGCGGAAGACTAGCGGGAGGGCCCAGTCGTATGGATGAGCAGTTCTTC.

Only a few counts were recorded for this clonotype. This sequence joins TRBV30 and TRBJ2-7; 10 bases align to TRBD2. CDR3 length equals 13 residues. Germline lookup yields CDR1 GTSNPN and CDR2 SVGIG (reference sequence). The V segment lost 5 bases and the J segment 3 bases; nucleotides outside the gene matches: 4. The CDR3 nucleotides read TGTGCCTGGGCCTTAGCGGGAGGCTACGAGCAGTACTTC. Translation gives CAWALAGGYEQYF.

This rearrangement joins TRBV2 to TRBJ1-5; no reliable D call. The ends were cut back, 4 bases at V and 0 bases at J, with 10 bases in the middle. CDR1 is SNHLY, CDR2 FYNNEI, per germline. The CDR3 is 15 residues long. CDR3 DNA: TGTGCCAGCAGTGTCAAATCAGGTAGCAATCAGCCCCAGCATTTT. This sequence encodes CASSVKSGSNQPQHF.

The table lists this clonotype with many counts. CDR3 loop: CSANLFVAENYNEQFF. In DNA form, the CDR3 reads TGCAGTGCTAACCTGTTTGTAGCGGAAAACTACAATGAGCAGTTCTTC. The chain has TRBV20-1 and TRBJ2-1; TRBD2 might be the D (6 bases). Deletions cut 4 bases from V and 3 bases from J, with 19 bases between. CDR1 and CDR2 from the germline V gene are DFQATT and SNEGSKA (reference sequence). The CDR3 is made up of 16 amino acids.

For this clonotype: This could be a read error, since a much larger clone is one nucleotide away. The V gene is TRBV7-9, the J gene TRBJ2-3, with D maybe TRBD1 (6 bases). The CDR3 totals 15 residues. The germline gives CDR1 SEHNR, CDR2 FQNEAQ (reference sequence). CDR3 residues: CASSRRHGDTDTQDF. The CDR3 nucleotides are TGTGCCAGCAGCCGTCGGCACGGGGACACAGATACGCAGGATTTT.

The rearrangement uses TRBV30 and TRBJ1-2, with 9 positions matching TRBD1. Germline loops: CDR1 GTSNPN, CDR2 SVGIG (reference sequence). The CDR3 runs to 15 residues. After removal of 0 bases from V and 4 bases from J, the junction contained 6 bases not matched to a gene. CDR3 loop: CAWSVWTGVGYGYTF. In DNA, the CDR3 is TGTGCCTGGAGTGTATGGACAGGGGTTGGCTATGGCTACACCTTC.

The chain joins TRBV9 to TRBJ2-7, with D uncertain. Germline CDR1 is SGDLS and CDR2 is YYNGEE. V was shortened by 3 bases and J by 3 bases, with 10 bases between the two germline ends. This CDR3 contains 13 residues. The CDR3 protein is CASSAGDHYEQYF. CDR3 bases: TGTGCCAGCAGCGCTGGGGATCACTACGAGCAGTACTTC.

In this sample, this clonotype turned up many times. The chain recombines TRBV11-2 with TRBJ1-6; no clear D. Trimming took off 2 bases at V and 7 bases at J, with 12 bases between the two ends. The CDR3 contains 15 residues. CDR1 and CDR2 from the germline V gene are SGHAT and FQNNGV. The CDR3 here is CASSLYRGSNSPLHF. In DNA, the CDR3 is TGTGCCAGCAGCTTATATCGTGGGAGCAATTCACCCCTCCACTTT. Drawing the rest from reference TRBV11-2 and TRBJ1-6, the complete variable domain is EAGVAQSPRYKIIEKRQSVAFWCNPISGHATLYWYQQILGQGPKLLIQFQNNGVVDDSQLPKDRFSAERLKGVDSTLKIQPAKLEDSAVYLCASSLYRGSNSPLHFGNGTRLTVT.

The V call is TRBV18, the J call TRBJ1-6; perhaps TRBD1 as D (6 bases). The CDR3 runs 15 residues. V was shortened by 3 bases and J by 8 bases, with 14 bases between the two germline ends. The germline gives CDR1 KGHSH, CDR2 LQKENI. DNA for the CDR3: TGTGCCAGCTCACCCCAAACAGGGAACCATTCACCCCTCCACTTT. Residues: CASSPQTGNHSPLHF.

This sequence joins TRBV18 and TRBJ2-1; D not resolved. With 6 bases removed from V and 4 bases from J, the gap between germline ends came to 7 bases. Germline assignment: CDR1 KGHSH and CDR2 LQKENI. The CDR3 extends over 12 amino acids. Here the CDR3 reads CASSALYNEQFF. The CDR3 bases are TGTGCCAGCTCCGCCCTTTACAATGAGCAGTTCTTC.

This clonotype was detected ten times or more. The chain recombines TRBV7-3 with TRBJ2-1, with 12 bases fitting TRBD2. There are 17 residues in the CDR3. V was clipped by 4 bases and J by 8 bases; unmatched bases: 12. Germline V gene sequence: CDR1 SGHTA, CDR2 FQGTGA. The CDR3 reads CASSSRRGTSGSDEQFF. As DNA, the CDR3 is TGTGCCAGCAGCTCCCGTCGCGGGACTAGCGGGTCTGATGAGCAGTTCTTC.

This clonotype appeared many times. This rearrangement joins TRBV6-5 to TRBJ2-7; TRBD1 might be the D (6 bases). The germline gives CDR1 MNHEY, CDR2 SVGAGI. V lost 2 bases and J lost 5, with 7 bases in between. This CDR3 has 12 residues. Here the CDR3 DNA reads TGTGCCAGCAGTTACGAGGGGGACGAGCAGTACTTC. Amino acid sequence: CASSYEGDEQYF.

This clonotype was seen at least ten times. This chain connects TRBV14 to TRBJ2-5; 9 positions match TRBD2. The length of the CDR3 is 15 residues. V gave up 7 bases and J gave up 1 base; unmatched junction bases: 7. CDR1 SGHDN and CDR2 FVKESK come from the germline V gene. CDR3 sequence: CASTPGLATQETQYF. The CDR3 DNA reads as TGTGCCAGCACCCCAGGACTAGCGACCCAAGAGACCCAGTACTTC.